These T cell receptor beta chains were read from a single sample in a study of T cell responses to AZD1222 COVID-19 vaccine. Libraries were prepared by immunoSEQ multiplex PCR; TCRdb keeps only in-frame clonotypes and omits some of them. The sample consists of 140,000 to 150,000 clones, 85% to 95% of them appearing once. This specimen consisted of peripheral blood, obtained on day 0 of AZD1222 vaccination. These receptor sequences come from an adult in good health. The CDR3 runs from the conserved cysteine through the conserved F or W. The D gene is left open where the match is weak. Clone size is given for some rows only: seen once, a few or many times, or a class if the clone is expanded.

>-|TRBV25-1|TRBJ2-7|-
CASSATYEQYF
TGTGCCAGCAGTGCCACCTACGAGCAGTACTTC
>-|TRBV4-1|TRBJ2-7|few
CASSQRDGPREQYF
TGCGCCAGCAGCCAGCGGGACGGCCCTCGGGAGCAGTACTTC
>TRBD1|TRBV6-5|TRBJ1-2|-
CASSYQRQGYGYTF
TGTGCCAGCAGTTACCAGCGACAGGGATATGGCTACACCTTC
>-|TRBV10-3|TRBJ2-7|-
CAATGEETYEQYF
TGTGCCGCCACTGGGGAGGAAACCTACGAGCAGTACTTC
>-|TRBV9|TRBJ1-2|once
CASSVEAGNYGYTF
TGTGCCAGCAGCGTAGAGGCAGGGAACTATGGCTACACCTTC
>TRBD1|TRBV18|TRBJ1-2|-
CASSGIQQGAYGYTF
TGTGCCAGCTCAGGGATTCAACAGGGGGCCTATGGCTACACCTTC
>-|TRBV15|TRBJ2-7|-
CATSRQRDIYEQYF
TGTGCCACCAGCAGACAGCGGGACATCTACGAGCAGTACTTC
>-|TRBV5-1|TRBJ1-1|-
CASSLEGEWAFF
TGCGCCAGCAGCTTGGAAGGGGAGTGGGCTTTCTTT
>-|TRBV19|TRBJ1-1|-
CASSIAPNTEAFF
TGTGCCAGTAGTATAGCACCAAACACTGAAGCTTTCTTT
>-|TRBV6-7|TRBJ2-7|-
CASSQARAHDEQYF
TGTGCCAGCAGCCAGGCCCGGGCTCATGACGAGCAGTACTTC
>TRBD2|TRBV7-2|TRBJ2-1|-
CASSSGLAMLLFF
TGTGCCAGCAGCTCCGGACTAGCGATGCTCTTGTTCTTC
>-|TRBV27|TRBJ2-1|-
CTSRRDGGGEQFF
TGTACCAGCCGCCGGGATGGGGGTGGTGAGCAGTTCTTC
>-|TRBV2|TRBJ1-4|-
CASSDEGREKLFF
TGTGCCAGCAGTGATGAGGGAAGGGAAAAACTGTTTTTT
>-|TRBV9|TRBJ2-3|-
CASSVARGPSTDTQYF
TGTGCCAGCAGCGTAGCTCGGGGACCTAGCACAGATACGCAGTATTTT
>-|TRBV7-9|TRBJ1-1|-
CASSERTGNTEAFF
TGTGCCAGCAGCGAACGAACGGGGAACACTGAAGCTTTCTTT
>TRBD1|TRBV7-3|TRBJ2-7|-
CASSLGDRVGVEQYF
TGTGCCAGCAGCTTAGGGGACAGGGTGGGAGTCGAGCAGTACTTC
>TRBD1|TRBV11-2|TRBJ1-4|-
CASSSSRFRGTGEKLFF
TGTGCCAGCAGCTCCTCCCGCTTTCGGGGGACAGGTGAAAAACTGTTTTTT
>-|TRBV5-1|TRBJ1-5|-
CASSLARDQPQHF
TGCGCCAGCAGCTTGGCCCGGGATCAGCCCCAGCATTTT
>-|TRBV27|TRBJ1-1|-
CASSLGGYSEAFF
TGTGCCAGCAGTTTAGGTGGATACTCTGAAGCTTTCTTT
>-|TRBV18|TRBJ2-1|-
CASSPPLLQSQHNEQFF
TGTGCCAGCTCACCACCGCTACTACAAAGTCAGCACAATGAGCAGTTCTTC
>-|TRBV7-2|TRBJ1-1|-
CASSLVGYTEAFF
TGTGCCAGCAGCTTAGTGGGGTACACTGAAGCTTTCTTT
>TRBD2|TRBV9|TRBJ2-7|-
CASSPQREGLGEQYF
TGTGCCAGCAGCCCTCAGCGGGAGGGCTTGGGCGAGCAGTACTTC
>-|TRBV9|TRBJ1-1|-
CASSADGEDTEAFF
TGTGCCAGCAGCGCAGACGGGGAGGACACTGAAGCTTTCTTT
>-|TRBV19|TRBJ1-2|-
CASSIRPGDGYTF
TGTGCCAGTAGTATCCGGCCAGGGGATGGCTACACCTTC
>-|TRBV10-3|TRBJ2-2|-
CAISESTGPITGELFF
TGTGCCATCAGTGAGTCGACTGGACCAATCACCGGGGAGCTGTTTTTT
>-|TRBV6-4|TRBJ1-6|-
CASSVLAGESNSPLHF
TGTGCCAGCAGTGTCCTCGCAGGGGAGAGTAATTCACCCCTCCACTTT
>-|TRBV9|TRBJ1-2|-
CASSVGTANYGYTF
TGTGCCAGCAGCGTAGGGACAGCTAACTATGGCTACACCTTC
>-|TRBV19|TRBJ1-5|-
CASSIAVILGNQPQHF
TGTGCCAGTAGTATAGCGGTCATCCTAGGCAATCAGCCCCAGCATTTT
>TRBD1|TRBV7-2|TRBJ1-5|few
CASSLEQGVPAQHF
TGTGCCAGCAGCTTGGAACAGGGGGTCCCTGCCCAGCATTTT
>-|TRBV29-1|TRBJ2-1|-
CSVEDWFEQFF
TGCAGCGTTGAAGATTGGTTTGAGCAGTTCTTC
>-|TRBV4-1|TRBJ1-5|-
CASSQALQGSNQPQHF
TGCGCCAGCAGCCAAGCCTTACAGGGTAGCAATCAGCCCCAGCATTTT
>TRBD1|TRBV9|TRBJ1-6|-
CASSVVGTGNSPLHF
TGTGCCAGCAGCGTAGTCGGGACAGGCAATTCACCCCTCCACTTT
>TRBD2|TRBV28|TRBJ2-3|-
CASSLIAGGVSDTQYF
TGTGCCAGCAGTTTAATCGCGGGAGGTGTCTCAGATACGCAGTATTTT
>-|TRBV7-3|TRBJ2-7|-
CASSPSGKSYEQYF
TGTGCCAGCAGCCCCAGCGGAAAAAGCTACGAGCAGTACTTC
>TRBD1|TRBV9|TRBJ1-1|-
CASSVGGQGAEAFF
TGTGCCAGCAGCGTAGGAGGACAGGGCGCTGAAGCTTTCTTT
>-|TRBV6-5|TRBJ1-5|-
CASSPFPGPQHF
TGTGCCAGCAGTCCATTCCCGGGGCCCCAGCATTTT
>TRBD1|TRBV5-1|TRBJ1-2|-
CASSFNRGQDGYTF
TGCGCCAGCAGCTTTAACAGGGGGCAAGATGGCTACACCTTC
>-|TRBV6-1|TRBJ1-2|-
CASSEATRYGYTF
TGTGCCAGCAGTGAAGCTACCCGATATGGCTACACCTTC
>-|TRBV14|TRBJ2-3|once
CASSPLGGKGTDTQYF
TGTGCCAGCAGCCCCCTAGGGGGGAAGGGGACAGATACGCAGTATTTT
>-|TRBV6-5|TRBJ1-4|-
CASSFEFNGEKLFF
TGTGCCAGCAGCTTCGAATTTAACGGGGAAAAACTGTTTTTT
>-|TRBV27|TRBJ2-7|-
CASSPRGGGNYEQYF
TGTGCCAGCAGTCCCCGGGGAGGGGGGAACTACGAGCAGTACTTC
>-|TRBV9|TRBJ1-1|-
CASSLRETFF
TGTGCCAGCAGCCTACGGGAGACTTTCTTT
>TRBD2|TRBV4-2|TRBJ2-2|-
CASSRSGGAGNTGELFF
TGTGCCAGCAGCCGATCCGGGGGGGCGGGGAACACCGGGGAGCTGTTTTTT
>TRBD1|TRBV29-1|TRBJ1-1|-
CSVEGQGALAFF
TGCAGCGTTGAAGGGCAGGGGGCATTGGCTTTCTTT
>TRBD1|TRBV7-2|TRBJ1-1|-
CASSLGGQGKSEAFF
TGTGCCAGCAGCTTAGGAGGACAGGGAAAGTCTGAAGCTTTCTTT
>-|TRBV2|TRBJ1-1|-
CASSREQRTEAFF
TGTGCCAGCAGCCGGGAGCAGAGGACTGAAGCTTTCTTT
>TRBD1|TRBV6-6|TRBJ1-1|-
CASSYPGTENTEAFF
TGTGCCAGCAGTTATCCCGGGACAGAGAACACTGAAGCTTTCTTT
>-|TRBV12-3/TRBV12-4|TRBJ2-3|-
CASSLGGAQYF
TGTGCCAGCAGTTTAGGGGGAGCGCAGTATTTT
>TRBD2|TRBV13|TRBJ2-1|-
CASSSRGTSGGRTNEQFF
TGTGCCAGCAGCTCTCGAGGGACTAGCGGGGGACGTACGAATGAGCAGTTCTTC
>-|TRBV10-2|TRBJ1-6|-
CASSQTGGRNSPLHF
TGCGCCAGCAGCCAGACAGGAGGACGAAATTCACCCCTCCACTTT
>-|TRBV7-9|TRBJ2-5|-
CASSLRGTAGRETQYF
TGTGCCAGCAGCTTACGTGGAACGGCAGGCCGGGAGACCCAGTACTTC
>TRBD1|TRBV7-9|TRBJ2-7|-
CASSPGTGLSYEQYF
TGTGCCAGCAGCCCAGGGACAGGCCTTTCCTACGAGCAGTACTTC
>-|TRBV10-2|TRBJ1-5|-
CASSESQSNQPQHF
TGCGCCAGCAGTGAGTCCCAAAGCAATCAGCCCCAGCATTTT